The subject of this entry is one T cell receptor (beta chain). The antigen remains unidentified. The sample belongs to a study of shared clonotypes between healthy human individuals. The authors loaded 200 ng DNA, 28,000 or so T cell genomes, into sorted-subset replicate PCRs. Using immunoSEQ multiplex PCR, the repertoire was profiled, and TCRdb retains in-frame clones only, with some absent. The table shows about a million clones, with roughly 80% occurring only once. Germline V CDR1 and CDR2: MDHEN, SYDVKM. With 7 bases clipped from V and 2 bases from J, the junction kept 9 bases outside the gene matches. The CDR3 is made up of 15 amino acids. Study-wide findings and caveats: Clonotypes which were not shared had lower generation probabilities than clonotypes that all four donors shared.

Material for sequencing was memory CD4+ T cells from PBMCs. Subset defined: CD45RA-negative fraction. The rearrangement joins TRBV28 to TRBJ2-7, with TRBD2 matching over 9 bases. This clonotype was obtained from a man in his late teens or twenties in good health. Some clones in this sample may be carry-over from other donors' samples. In nucleotides, the CDR3 is TGTGCCAGCATTCTCTCGGCGGGAGGGCCCTACGAGCAGTACTTC. This codes for CASILSAGGPYEQYF.